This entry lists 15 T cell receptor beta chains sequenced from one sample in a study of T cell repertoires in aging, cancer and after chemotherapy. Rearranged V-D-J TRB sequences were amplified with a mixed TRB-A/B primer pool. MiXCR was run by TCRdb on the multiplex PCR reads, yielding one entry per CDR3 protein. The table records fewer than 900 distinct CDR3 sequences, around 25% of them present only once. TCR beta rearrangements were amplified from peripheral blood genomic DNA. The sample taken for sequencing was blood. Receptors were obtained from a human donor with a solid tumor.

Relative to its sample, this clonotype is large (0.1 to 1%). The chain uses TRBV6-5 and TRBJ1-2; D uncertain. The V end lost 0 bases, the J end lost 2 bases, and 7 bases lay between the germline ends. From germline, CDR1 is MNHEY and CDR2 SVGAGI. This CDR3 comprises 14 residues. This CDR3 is CASSYSTTNYGYTF. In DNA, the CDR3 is TGTGCCAGCAGTTACTCCACAACCAACTATGGCTACACCTTC.

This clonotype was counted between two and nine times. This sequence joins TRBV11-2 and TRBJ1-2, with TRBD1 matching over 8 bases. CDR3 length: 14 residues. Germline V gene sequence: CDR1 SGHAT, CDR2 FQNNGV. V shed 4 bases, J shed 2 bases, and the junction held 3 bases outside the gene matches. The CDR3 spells CASSSGQGNYGYTF. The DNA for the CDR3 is TGTGCCAGCAGCTCCGGACAGGGCAACTATGGCTACACCTTC.

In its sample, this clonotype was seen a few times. The CDR3, as DNA: TGCAGTGCTAGAGGTCTGGTGGTAGGATCTATGGATACGCAGTATTTT. Encoded protein: CSARGLVVGSMDTQYF. V and J are TRBV20-1 and TRBJ2-3; D gene uncertain. The CDR3 length is 16 residues. Trimming left V 1 base short and J 6 bases short, with 20 bases between. Per the germline V gene, CDR1 is DFQATT and CDR2 is SNEGSKA (reference sequence).

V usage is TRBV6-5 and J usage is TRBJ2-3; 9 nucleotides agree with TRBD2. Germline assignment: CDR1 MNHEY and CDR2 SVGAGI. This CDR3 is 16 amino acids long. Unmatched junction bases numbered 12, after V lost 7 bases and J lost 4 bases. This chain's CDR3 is CASIEPPAGGPDTQYF. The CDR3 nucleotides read TGTGCCAGCATAGAACCACCAGCGGGGGGTCCAGATACGCAGTATTTT.

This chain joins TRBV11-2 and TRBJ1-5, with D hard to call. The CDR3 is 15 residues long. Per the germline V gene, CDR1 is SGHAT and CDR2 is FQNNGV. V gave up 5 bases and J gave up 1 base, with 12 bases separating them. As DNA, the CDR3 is TGTGCCAGCAGCCAGAACGGGCAGAGCAATCAGCCCCAGCATTTT. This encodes CASSQNGQSNQPQHF.

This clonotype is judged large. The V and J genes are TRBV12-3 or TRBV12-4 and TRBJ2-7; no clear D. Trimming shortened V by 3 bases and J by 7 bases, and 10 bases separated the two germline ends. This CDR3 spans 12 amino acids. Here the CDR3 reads CASSLSPGEQYF. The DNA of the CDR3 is TGTGCCAGCAGTTTGAGCCCGGGTGAGCAGTACTTC.

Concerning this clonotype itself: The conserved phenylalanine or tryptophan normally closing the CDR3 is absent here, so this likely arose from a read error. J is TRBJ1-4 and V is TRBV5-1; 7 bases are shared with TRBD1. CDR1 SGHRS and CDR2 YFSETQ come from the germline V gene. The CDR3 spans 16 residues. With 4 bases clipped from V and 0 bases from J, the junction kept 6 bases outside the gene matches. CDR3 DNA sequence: TGCGCCAGCAGCCCGGGGACAGTCCCAACTAATGAAAAACTGTTTCTT. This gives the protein CASSPGTVPTNEKLFL.

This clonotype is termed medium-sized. The CDR3 sequence: CASSLGRNQPQHF. The CDR3 DNA follows: TGTGCCAGCAGCTTGGGTAGGAATCAGCCCCAGCATTTT. This chain connects TRBV5-6 to TRBJ1-5; D is ambiguous. Germline loops: CDR1 SGHDT, CDR2 YYEEEE. Trimming removed 0 bases at V and 4 bases at J, with 5 bases between. The CDR3 totals 13 residues.

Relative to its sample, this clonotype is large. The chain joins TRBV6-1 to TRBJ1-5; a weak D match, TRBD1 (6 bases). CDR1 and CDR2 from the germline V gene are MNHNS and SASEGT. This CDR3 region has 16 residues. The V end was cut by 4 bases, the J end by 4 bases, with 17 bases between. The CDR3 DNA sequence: TGTGCCAGCAGTGTCGACAGGACCCGAGGGAATCAGCCCCAGCATTTT. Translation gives CASSVDRTRGNQPQHF.

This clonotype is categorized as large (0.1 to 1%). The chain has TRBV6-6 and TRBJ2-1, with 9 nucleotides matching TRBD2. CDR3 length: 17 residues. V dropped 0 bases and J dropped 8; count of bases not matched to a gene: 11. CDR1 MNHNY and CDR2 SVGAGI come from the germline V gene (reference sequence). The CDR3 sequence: CASSYSLGLASGHEQFF. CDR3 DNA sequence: TGTGCCAGCAGTTACTCGTTAGGACTAGCGAGTGGCCATGAGCAGTTCTTC.

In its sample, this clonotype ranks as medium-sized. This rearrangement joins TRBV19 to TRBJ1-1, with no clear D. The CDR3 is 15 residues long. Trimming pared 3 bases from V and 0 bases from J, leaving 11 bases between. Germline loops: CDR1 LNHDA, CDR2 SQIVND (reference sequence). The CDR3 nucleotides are TGTGCCAGTAGTATCGGGCAGATCATGAACACTGAAGCTTTCTTT. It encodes CASSIGQIMNTEAFF. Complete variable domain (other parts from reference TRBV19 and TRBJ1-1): DGGITQSPKYLFRKEGQNVTLSCEQNLNHDAMYWYRQDPGQGLRLIYYSQIVNDFQKGDIAEGYSVSREKKESFPLTVTSAQKNPTAFYLCASSIGQIMNTEAFFGQGTRLTVV.

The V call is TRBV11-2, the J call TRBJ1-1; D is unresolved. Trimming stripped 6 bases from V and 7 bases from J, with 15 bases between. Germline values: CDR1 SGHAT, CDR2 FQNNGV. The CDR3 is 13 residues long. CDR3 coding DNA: TGTGCCAGCAGGAGAGTATCCGGCGATGAAGCTTTCTTT. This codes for CASRRVSGDEAFF.

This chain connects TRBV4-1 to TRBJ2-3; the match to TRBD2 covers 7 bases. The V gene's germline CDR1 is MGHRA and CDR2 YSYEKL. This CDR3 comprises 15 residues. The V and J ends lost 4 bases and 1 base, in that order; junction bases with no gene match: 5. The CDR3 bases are TGCGCCAGCAGCCTTACTAGCGTTGGCACAGATACGCAGTATTTT. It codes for CASSLTSVGTDTQYF.

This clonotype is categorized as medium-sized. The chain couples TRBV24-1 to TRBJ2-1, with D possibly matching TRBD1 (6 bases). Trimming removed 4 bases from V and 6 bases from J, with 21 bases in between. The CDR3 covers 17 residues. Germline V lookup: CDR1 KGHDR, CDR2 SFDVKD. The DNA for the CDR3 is TGTGCCACCAGTGAGTCCGCCGGGACACCGTGGTTCAATGAGCAGTTCTTC. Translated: CATSESAGTPWFNEQFF.

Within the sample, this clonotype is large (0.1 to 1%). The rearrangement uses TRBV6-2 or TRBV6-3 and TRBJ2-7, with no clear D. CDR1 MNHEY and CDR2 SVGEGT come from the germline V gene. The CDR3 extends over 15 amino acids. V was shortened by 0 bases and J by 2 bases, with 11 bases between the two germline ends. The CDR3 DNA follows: TGTGCCAGCAGTTACTCGTCGGCAGGCCCCTACGAGCAGTACGTC. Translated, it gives CASSYSSAGPYEQYV.